This T cell receptor beta chain was captured by sequencing in a study of human T cells and chemical hapten exposure. Overall study results and limits: The donor cohort had alopecia, so its immune response may not match that of healthy people. Expanded TCRs made up significantly more big CDR3 similarity clusters than controls did. TCRs at high frequency, those above 1 in 1000, did not change with DPC sensitization.

With regard to this clonotype: Its antigen is not identified.

V lost 0 bases, J lost 6 bases, and 24 bases lay in between. Germline V CDR1 and CDR2: LGHDT, YNNKEL (reference sequence). The length of the CDR3 is 18 residues. TCRdb passed the RACE reads through MiXCR, listing each CDR3 protein once. The table records some 82,000 distinct CDR3 sequences, about 6.6% of them present only once. Time point reported: patch test 2, 6 weeks after DPC sensitization. Treatment denoted: therapeutic diphenylcyclopropenone sensitization with weekly scalp DPC. V gene TRBV3-1 combines with J gene TRBJ2-7; D is perhaps TRBD1 or TRBD2 (6 bases each). The material was whole blood, obtained in connection with sensitization to the hapten diphenylcyclopropenone (DPC). This receptor was taken from a woman between 25 and 40 years old with alopecia areata. Some clones in this sample may be carry-over from other donors' samples. The CDR3 sequence: CASSQDTGAALSNPEQYF. Written as DNA, the CDR3 is TGTGCCAGCAGCCAAGACACGGGGGCCGCGCTATCAAATCCCGAGCAGTACTTC.